A single sample is the source of the 30 T cell receptor beta chains below, sequenced in a study of T-cell memory formation after mild COVID-19. MiXCR, run by TCRdb on the 5' RACE reads, gives a single entry per CDR3 protein. The sample contains roughly 150,000 distinct CDR3 sequences, around 15% of which appear only once. The specimen was PBMCs or a T cell subset sorted from them (not recorded which). Every receptor here comes from an adult woman who had mild COVID-19 (a few samples of this study predate the infection). Cell type and time point are not known.

This clonotype was detected a few times. V usage is TRBV2 and J usage is TRBJ2-1; weak D call: TRBD2 (6 bases). The CDR3 totals 12 residues. V was shortened by 10 bases and J by 7 bases, with 14 bases between the two germline ends. Germline CDR1 is SNHLY and CDR2 is FYNNEI. The CDR3 DNA follows: TGTGCCACCCACCCCGGGGGAAATGAGCAGTTCTTC. As protein: CATHPGGNEQFF.

The rearrangement joins TRBV7-9 to TRBJ2-7; 11 nucleotides align to TRBD1. V shed 5 bases and J 3 bases; nucleotides not matched to a gene: 6. Germline CDR1 is SEHNR and CDR2 is FQNEAQ (reference sequence). This CDR3 is built from 15 residues. The CDR3 nucleotides read TGTGCCAGCAGCACAACCGGGACAGGGGGCTACGAGCAGTACTTC. This encodes CASSTTGTGGYEQYF.

This clonotype was seen more than once but under ten times. This rearrangement joins TRBV7-9 to TRBJ1-1; D is ambiguous. The V gene's germline CDR1 is SEHNR and CDR2 FQNEAQ (reference sequence). The CDR3 runs 12 residues. V lost 5 bases and J 7 bases, leaving 11 bases between the germline ends. Written as DNA, the CDR3 is TGTGCCAGCAGCCCCCGAGGGCTTGAAGCTTTCTTT. Residues: CASSPRGLEAFF.

The CDR3 loop is CASSPGDWDGPWAQYF. The CDR3 DNA is TGTGCCAGCAGTCCGGGGGACTGGGACGGTCCGTGGGCGCAGTATTTT. The chain uses TRBV12-3 or TRBV12-4 and TRBJ2-3; the D gene is possibly TRBD2 (6 bases). The CDR3 is 16 residues long. Trimming pared 5 bases from V and 10 bases from J, leaving 25 bases between.

This clonotype was recorded a few times. The rearrangement joins TRBV24-1 to TRBJ2-2, with D maybe TRBD1 (5 bases). Germline-derived CDR1 and CDR2 are KGHDR and SFDVKD. The CDR3 has 15 residues. V lost 5 bases and J 3 bases, leaving 12 bases between the germline ends. The CDR3 here is CATSVAGSDTGELFF. CDR3 coding DNA: TGTGCCACCAGTGTAGCAGGGTCGGACACCGGGGAGCTGTTTTTT.

This clonotype has more than one count but fewer than ten. V and J are TRBV6-5 and TRBJ2-7; D may be TRBD1 or TRBD2 (5 bases each). This CDR3 spans 13 amino acids. The V gene's germline CDR1 is MNHEY and CDR2 SVGAGI. V was clipped by 0 bases and J by 9 bases, with 12 bases between them. The CDR3 bases are TGTGCCAGCAGTTACTCGGGGGACCTTGTGCAGTACTTC. Translating it yields CASSYSGDLVQYF.

The J gene is TRBJ2-5, the V gene TRBV15; D unclear. This CDR3 is built from 13 residues. Germline CDR1 reads LNHNV; CDR2 reads YYDKDF (reference sequence). V lost 0 bases and J lost 5, with 7 bases in between. The CDR3 coding sequence is TGTGCCACCAGCAGAGATACGTCGGAGACCCAGTACTTC. Translating it yields CATSRDTSETQYF.

This chain joins TRBV20-1 and TRBJ1-1, with D tentatively TRBD1 (6 bases). V was shortened by 4 bases and J by 4 bases, with 10 bases between the two germline ends. CDR3 length equals 12 residues. CDR1 is DFQATT, CDR2 SNEGSKA, per germline (reference sequence). The CDR3 spells CSAKGGPTEAFF. The CDR3 nucleotides are TGCAGTGCTAAGGGGGGACCCACTGAAGCTTTCTTT.

V gene TRBV9 combines with J gene TRBJ2-1; D not certain. Germline assignment: CDR1 SGDLS and CDR2 YYNGEE. The CDR3 extends over 15 amino acids. V lost 0 bases, J lost 6 bases, and 13 bases lay in between. The CDR3 nucleotides read TGTGCCAGCAGCGTAGCTGGGCCAGCCGGCAATGAGCAGTTCTTC. The encoded protein is CASSVAGPAGNEQFF.

This clonotype was detected only a few times. The V and J genes are TRBV6-1 and TRBJ2-5; the D gene is possibly TRBD2 (5 bases). This CDR3 region has 13 residues. Trimming took off 8 bases at V and 2 bases at J, with 12 bases between the two ends. The germline V gene has CDR1 MNHNS and CDR2 SASEGT. CDR3 residues: CASFGRRQETQYF. CDR3 sequence (DNA): TGTGCCAGCTTCGGGCGGAGGCAAGAGACCCAGTACTTC.

This clonotype was detected only a few times. The rearrangement joins TRBV6-2 or TRBV6-3 to TRBJ2-2; possible D gene TRBD2, 5 bases. The CDR3 contains 12 residues. Trimming cost V 6 bases and J 5 bases, with 7 bases left between them. The germline gives CDR1 MNHEY, CDR2 SVGEGT. The chain's CDR3 is CASRRDTGELFF. CDR3 nucleotide sequence: TGTGCCAGCAGGAGGGATACCGGGGAGCTGTTTTTT.

This sequence joins TRBV7-2 and TRBJ2-2; D perhaps matches TRBD1 (6 bases). CDR3 length: 14 residues. From germline, CDR1 is SGHTA and CDR2 FQGNSA. The ends were cut back, 3 bases at V and 6 bases at J, with 11 bases in the middle. The CDR3 loop is CASSFVSGAGELFF. The CDR3 DNA is TGTGCCAGCAGCTTCGTTTCAGGGGCCGGGGAGCTGTTTTTT.

The chain combines TRBV5-5 with TRBJ1-1; 7 positions agree with TRBD1. With 6 bases clipped from V and 3 bases from J, the junction kept 8 bases outside the gene matches. The CDR3 is 14 amino acids. From germline, CDR1 is SGHKS and CDR2 YYEKEE (reference sequence). The CDR3 is CASKLQGTYTEAFF. The CDR3 DNA reads as TGTGCCAGCAAACTACAGGGGACGTACACTGAAGCTTTCTTT.

V gene TRBV3-1 combines with J gene TRBJ2-3; D unresolved. This CDR3 is built from 14 residues. The germline CDR1 and CDR2 sequences are LGHDT and YNNKEL (reference sequence). The V and J ends lost 1 base and 3 bases respectively, with 8 bases between them. The CDR3 here is CASSQVFGTDTQYF. The CDR3 DNA follows: TGTGCCAGCAGCCAAGTTTTCGGGACAGATACGCAGTATTTT.

V is TRBV29-1 and J is TRBJ2-2; D gene uncertain. The CDR3 runs 14 residues. The V gene lost 6 bases and the J gene lost 4 bases, with 15 bases spanning the gap. The germline V gene has CDR1 SQVTM and CDR2 ANQGSEA. DNA of the CDR3: TGCAGCGTCGAACCCAGGTTGGCCACCGGGGAGCTGTTTTTT. This translates into CSVEPRLATGELFF.

V and J are TRBV7-9 and TRBJ1-1; TRBD1 agrees at 7 bases. The V gene end was trimmed by 11 bases and the J gene end by 3 bases; junction bases not matched to a gene: 9. The CDR3 covers 13 residues. Germline V CDR1 and CDR2: SEHNR, FQNEAQ (reference sequence). The CDR3 protein is CASGGGGDTEAFF. Here the CDR3 DNA reads TGTGCCTCAGGGGGAGGGGGAGACACTGAAGCTTTCTTT.

This clonotype was found a few times. The rearrangement links TRBV29-1 to TRBJ2-2; no definite D call. V was trimmed by 8 bases and J by 5 bases, leaving 9 bases between them. This CDR3 is built from 11 residues. Looked up from germline, CDR1 is SQVTM and CDR2 is ANQGSEA. CDR3 amino acids: CSTWSTGELFF. DNA for the CDR3: TGCAGCACCTGGTCGACCGGGGAGCTGTTTTTT.

V and J are TRBV4-1 and TRBJ2-7, with 11 bases aligning to TRBD2. The CDR3 is made up of 15 amino acids. Germline V gives CDR1 MGHRA, CDR2 YSYEKL. V dropped 1 base and J dropped 3; count of bases not matched to a gene: 2. The DNA of the CDR3 is TGCGCCAGCAGCCAAGTAGCGGGGGGGTTCTACGAGCAGTACTTC. Translated: CASSQVAGGFYEQYF.

The rearrangement uses TRBV7-2 and TRBJ1-4; D is perhaps TRBD1 (5 bases). Trimming pared 5 bases from V and 7 bases from J, leaving 14 bases between. Germline CDR1 reads SGHTA; CDR2 reads FQGNSA. The CDR3 is 14 residues long. CDR3 sequence: CASSRGGEGEKLFF. In DNA, the CDR3 is TGTGCCAGCAGCCGGGGCGGCGAGGGTGAAAAACTGTTTTTT.

The rearrangement links TRBV3-1 to TRBJ1-2, with unresolved D. The CDR3 is made up of 15 amino acids. Looked up from germline, CDR1 is LGHDT and CDR2 is YNNKEL (reference sequence). Trimming stripped 5 bases from V and 7 bases from J, with 20 bases between. CDR3 region: CASSETPLTWGGYTF. CDR3 coding DNA: TGTGCCAGCAGCGAAACCCCCCTCACTTGGGGTGGCTACACCTTC.

This chain uses TRBV2 with TRBJ2-3; D unclear. The CDR3 length is 13 residues. Germline lookup yields CDR1 SNHLY and CDR2 FYNNEI. Trimming pared 8 bases from V and 0 bases from J, leaving 9 bases between. The CDR3, as DNA: TGTGCCAGCCCTGGAGCCAGCACAGATACGCAGTATTTT. Amino acid sequence: CASPGASTDTQYF.

The genes are TRBV30 and TRBJ2-7; 8 bases are shared with TRBD1. The CDR3 runs to 14 residues. The J segment lost 0 bases and the V segment lost 0 bases, leaving 1 base of the junction unmatched. Germline assignment: CDR1 GTSNPN and CDR2 SVGIG (reference sequence). This chain's CDR3 is CAWSVGTGSYEQYF. As DNA, the CDR3 is TGTGCCTGGAGTGTAGGGACAGGCTCCTACGAGCAGTACTTC.

This chain connects TRBV24-1 to TRBJ2-1, with D possibly being TRBD1 or TRBD2 (6 bases each). The CDR3 extends over 15 amino acids. The V end lost 5 bases, the J end lost 2 bases, and 12 bases lay between the germline ends. Germline V lookup: CDR1 KGHDR, CDR2 SFDVKD. The CDR3: CATSASGAAYNEQFF. The CDR3 DNA is TGTGCCACCAGTGCCTCGGGGGCGGCCTACAATGAGCAGTTCTTC.

The chain employs TRBV2 and TRBJ2-7, with TRBD2 matching over 8 bases. The germline CDR1 and CDR2 sequences are SNHLY and FYNNEI. V was pared by 7 bases and J by 3 bases, with 5 bases of the junction left unmatched. This CDR3 has 13 residues. Here the CDR3 DNA reads TGTGCCAGCACCACGGGGGGGGTCTACGAGCAGTACTTC. This sequence encodes CASTTGGVYEQYF.

This clonotype appeared many times. The chain combines TRBV5-1 with TRBJ2-5, with D possibly being TRBD1 or TRBD2 (5 bases each). The CDR3 is made up of 16 amino acids. V dropped 3 bases and J dropped 1 base, with 16 bases sitting between them. Germline values: CDR1 SGHRS, CDR2 YFSETQ. CDR3 region: CASSWGLFGTQETQYF. The CDR3 nucleotides read TGCGCCAGCAGCTGGGGCCTTTTCGGGACCCAAGAGACCCAGTACTTC.

The chain couples TRBV7-9 to TRBJ2-7; D gene unclear. V was pared by 3 bases and J by 3 bases, with 15 bases between. Germline V gives CDR1 SEHNR, CDR2 FQNEAQ (reference sequence). The CDR3 spans 15 residues. CDR3 in DNA: TGTGCCAGCAGCTTGGTACAGCGCCGAGACTACGAGCAGTACTTC. Translation: CASSLVQRRDYEQYF. The whole variable domain, filled in from reference TRBV7-9 and TRBJ2-7, reads DTGVSQNPRHKITKRGQNVTFRCDPISEHNRLYWYRQTLGQGPEFLTYFQNEAQLEKSRLLSDRFSAERPKGSFSTLEIQRTEQGDSAMYLCASSLVQRRDYEQYFGPGTRLTVT.

This clonotype occurred a few times. The chain recombines TRBV27 with TRBJ1-4, with a possible D match to TRBD1 (6 bases). The CDR3 is 19 amino acids. CDR1 is MNHEY and CDR2 is SMNVEV in the germline V gene (reference sequence). V was trimmed by 7 bases and J by 4 bases, leaving 28 bases between them. The CDR3 protein is CASKSHPRRGTRDNEKLFF. In DNA form, the CDR3 reads TGTGCCAGCAAGTCTCACCCACGACGAGGGACACGGGATAATGAAAAACTGTTTTTT.

This clonotype was counted only a few times. This chain connects TRBV3-1 to TRBJ1-5; D is unclear. Germline values: CDR1 LGHDT, CDR2 YNNKEL (reference sequence). The CDR3 is 14 amino acids. The V end was cut by 3 bases, the J end by 1 base, with 7 bases between. The DNA of the CDR3 is TGTGCCAGCAGCCAGGGGATAAGCAATCAGCCCCAGCATTTT. Protein: CASSQGISNQPQHF. The variable domain in full, completed from reference TRBV3-1 and TRBJ1-5, reads DTAVSQTPKYLVTQMGNDKSIKCEQNLGHDTMYWYKQDSKKFLKIMFSYNNKELIINETVPNRFSPKSPDKAHLNLHINSLELGDSAVYFCASSQGISNQPQHFGDGTRLSIL.

This clonotype was observed at least ten times. The rearrangement links TRBV7-9 to TRBJ2-1, with D possibly TRBD1 on 6 matching bases. There are 12 residues in the CDR3. V was shortened by 5 bases and J by 9 bases, with 11 bases between the two germline ends. CDR1 SEHNR and CDR2 FQNEAQ come from the germline V gene (reference sequence). CDR3 in DNA: TGTGCCAGCAGCCCCGGGACAATTGAGCAGTTCTTC. Its protein is CASSPGTIEQFF.

The chain is built from TRBV28 and TRBJ1-2; tentative D call: TRBD1 (6 bases). Germline V CDR1 and CDR2: MDHEN, SYDVKM. The CDR3 runs 17 residues. The V end was cut by 2 bases, the J end by 4 bases, with 20 bases between. The CDR3 here is CASSLIAPDRVPYGYTF. Here the CDR3 DNA reads TGTGCCAGCAGTTTAATTGCTCCGGACAGAGTACCCTATGGCTACACCTTC.